This TCR beta chain was observed in a study of siplizumab effects on memory and regulatory T cells (dated by TCRdb to about 2019). For the wider study: The study looked at the effect of siplizumab, an anti-CD2 antibody, on alloreactive T-cell subsets in allogeneic mixed lymphocyte reactions made from human PBMCs. The paper as a whole reports these results and caveats: Siplizumab significantly reduced the cumulative frequency of alloreactive sequences traceable to unstimulated CD4+ memory T cells. Among mappable alloreactive CD4+ clones, the Treg-derived fraction averaged approximately 72% with siplizumab versus around 25% in control reactions. Because sequences below about 10^-5 frequency were poorly captured, only a minor fraction of alloreactive clones could be mapped to unstimulated subsets. Compared with memory T cells, unstimulated naive T cells appeared more diverse, and naive cells seemed to make a substantial contribution to the alloresponse. A naive or memory phenotype could not be assigned to roughly 75-95% of proliferating CD4+ or CD8+ clones. Whether proliferating Tregs from siplizumab cultures actually had suppressive function was not functionally confirmed.

The CDR1 and CDR2 encoded by the germline V gene are SGHVS and FQNEAQ. For this chain, trimming is 1 base at the V end and 2 bases at the J end, and the number of junction bases without a gene match is 4. The CDR3 holds 15 amino acids from the cysteine to the phenylalanine. Of the read, only the CDR3 DNA is kept; its 45 bases are in frame from base 1. Turning to this clone: There is no known antigen for this receptor. No qualities accompany the bases; no much larger clone lies one base away.

Libraries were made using the immunoSEQ multiplex PCR assay. About 10^5 TCR templates per sample were assayed by the deep sequencing platform. Genomic DNA extracted from sorted T cells was the material used for TCRbeta CDR3 sequencing. The authors' pipeline ran thus. The R programming language was used for clonal analysis of the TCRbeta CDR3 data. Comparing unstimulated samples against CFSE-low samples taken after the reaction was how alloreactive CD4+ and CD8+ clones were defined. Regulatory or non-regulatory origin was assigned to alloreactive CD4+ clones by matching of sequences to sorted unstimulated Treg and non-Treg repertoires. TCRdb provides this immuneACCESS table in a form limited to in-frame rearrangements. Some clones are lacking; in checked studies, under half of them reflect an unresolved V gene, and why the rest are absent is not known. The V and J calls and clone size were taken over from that table, and D and trimming were inferred from the DNA. The sample has about 100,000 clones on record, about 95% of them singletons. The ten largest make up 1% to 1.5% of the sample.

TCRbeta CDR3 sequencing was performed on sorted unstimulated T cells and on proliferating T cells recovered from mixed lymphocyte reactions. Fresh whole blood from ten HLA-typed healthy donors was used as the source from which PBMCs were isolated. To map where alloreactive clones came from, unstimulated CD4+ non-regulatory T cells were FACS-sorted. The rearrangement combines TRBV7-8 with TRBJ2-7, with 8 central nucleotides matching TRBD2. The source material was non-Treg CD4+ T cells sorted from blood. Reading the label with the study, this specimen's cell subset or site is: FACS-sorted unstimulated CD4+ non-regulatory T cells. The clonotype comes from a human donor in good health. This receptor carries the CDR3 CASSLGLAGPYEQYF. The sequenced DNA is TGTGCCAGCAGCTTAGGTCTAGCGGGCCCCTACGAGCAGTACTTC.